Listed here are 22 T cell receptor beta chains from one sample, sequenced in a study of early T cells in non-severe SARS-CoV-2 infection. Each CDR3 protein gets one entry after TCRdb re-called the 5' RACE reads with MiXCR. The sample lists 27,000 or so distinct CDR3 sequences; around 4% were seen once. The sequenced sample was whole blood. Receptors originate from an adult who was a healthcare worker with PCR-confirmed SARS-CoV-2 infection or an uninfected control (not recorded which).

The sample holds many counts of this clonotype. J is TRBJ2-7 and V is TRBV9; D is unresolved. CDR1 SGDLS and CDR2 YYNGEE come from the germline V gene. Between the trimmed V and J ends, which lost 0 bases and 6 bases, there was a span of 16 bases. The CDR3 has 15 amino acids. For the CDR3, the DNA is TGTGCCAGCAGCGTAGACGGCAGGCGTTACGGCGAGCAGTACTTC. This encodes CASSVDGRRYGEQYF.

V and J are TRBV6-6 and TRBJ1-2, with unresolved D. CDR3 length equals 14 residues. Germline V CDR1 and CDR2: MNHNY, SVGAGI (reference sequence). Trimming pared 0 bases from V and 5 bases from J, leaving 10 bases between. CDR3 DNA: TGTGCCAGCAGTTACTCCGGGGATTTTTATGGCTACACCTTC. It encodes CASSYSGDFYGYTF.

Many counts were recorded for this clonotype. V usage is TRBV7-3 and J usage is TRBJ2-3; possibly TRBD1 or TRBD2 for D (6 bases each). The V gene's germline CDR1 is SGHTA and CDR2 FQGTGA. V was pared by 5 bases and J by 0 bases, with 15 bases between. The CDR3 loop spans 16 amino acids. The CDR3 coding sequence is TGTGCCAGCAGCCTTTCCGGGGGCGGAAGCACAGATACGCAGTATTTT. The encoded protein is CASSLSGGGSTDTQYF.

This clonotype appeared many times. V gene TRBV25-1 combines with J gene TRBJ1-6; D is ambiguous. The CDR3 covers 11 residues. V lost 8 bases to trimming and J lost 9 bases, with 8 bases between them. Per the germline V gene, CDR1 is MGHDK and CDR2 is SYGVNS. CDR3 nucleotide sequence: TGTGCCAGCCTTTATGGTTCACCCCTCCACTTT. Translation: CASLYGSPLHF.

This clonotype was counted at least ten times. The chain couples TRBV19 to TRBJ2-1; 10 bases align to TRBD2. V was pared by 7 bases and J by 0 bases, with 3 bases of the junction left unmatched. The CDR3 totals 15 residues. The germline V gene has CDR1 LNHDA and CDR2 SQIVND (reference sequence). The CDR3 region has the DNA TGTGCCAGTACCTCTAGCGGGAGCTCCTACAATGAGCAGTTCTTC. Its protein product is CASTSSGSSYNEQFF.

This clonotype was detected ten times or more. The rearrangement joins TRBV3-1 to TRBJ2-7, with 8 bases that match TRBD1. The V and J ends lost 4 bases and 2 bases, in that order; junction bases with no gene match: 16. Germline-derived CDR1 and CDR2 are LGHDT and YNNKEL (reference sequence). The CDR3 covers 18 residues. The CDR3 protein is CASSPRFAGTGKTYEQYF. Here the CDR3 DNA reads TGTGCCAGCAGCCCACGGTTCGCCGGGACAGGTAAAACCTACGAGCAGTACTTC.

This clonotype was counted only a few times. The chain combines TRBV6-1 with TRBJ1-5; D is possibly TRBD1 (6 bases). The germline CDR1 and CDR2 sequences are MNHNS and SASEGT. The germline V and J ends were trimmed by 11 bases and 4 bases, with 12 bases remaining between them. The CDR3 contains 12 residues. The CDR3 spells CAGGAANQPQHF. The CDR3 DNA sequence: TGTGCCGGGGGGGCGGCGAATCAGCCCCAGCATTTT.

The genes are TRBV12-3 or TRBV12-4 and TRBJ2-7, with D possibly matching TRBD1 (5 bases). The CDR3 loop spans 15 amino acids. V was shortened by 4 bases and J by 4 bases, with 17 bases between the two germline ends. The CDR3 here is CASSYLQVPPYEQYF. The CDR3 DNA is TGTGCCAGCAGTTACTTACAGGTTCCCCCTTACGAGCAGTACTTC.

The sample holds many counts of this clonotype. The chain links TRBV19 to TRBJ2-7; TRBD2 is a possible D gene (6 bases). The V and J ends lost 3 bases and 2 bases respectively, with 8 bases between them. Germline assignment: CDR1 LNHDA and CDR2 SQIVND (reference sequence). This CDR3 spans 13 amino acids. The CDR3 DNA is TGTGCCAGTAGTATGCCTAGCGCCTACGAGCAGTACTTC. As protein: CASSMPSAYEQYF.

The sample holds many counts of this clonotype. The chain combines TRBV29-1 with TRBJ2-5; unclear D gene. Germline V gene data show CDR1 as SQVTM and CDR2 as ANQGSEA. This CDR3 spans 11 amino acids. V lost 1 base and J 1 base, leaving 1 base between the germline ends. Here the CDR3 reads CSVEVQETQYF. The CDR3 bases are TGCAGCGTTGAAGTCCAAGAGACCCAGTACTTC.

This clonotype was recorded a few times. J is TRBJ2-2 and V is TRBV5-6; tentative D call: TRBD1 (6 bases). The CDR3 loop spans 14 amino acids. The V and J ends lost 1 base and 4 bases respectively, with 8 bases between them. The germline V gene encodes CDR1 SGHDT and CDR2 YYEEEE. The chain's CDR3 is CASSLTGPTGELFF. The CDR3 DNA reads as TGTGCCAGCAGCTTGACAGGGCCCACCGGGGAGCTGTTTTTT.

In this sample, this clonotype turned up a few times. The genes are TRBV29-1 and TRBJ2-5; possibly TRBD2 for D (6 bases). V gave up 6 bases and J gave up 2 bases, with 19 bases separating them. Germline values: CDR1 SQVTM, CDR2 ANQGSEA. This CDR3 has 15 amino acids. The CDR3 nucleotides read TGCAGCGTAGAACCGATTGGGGCGGGGCAAGAGACCCAGTACTTC. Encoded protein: CSVEPIGAGQETQYF.

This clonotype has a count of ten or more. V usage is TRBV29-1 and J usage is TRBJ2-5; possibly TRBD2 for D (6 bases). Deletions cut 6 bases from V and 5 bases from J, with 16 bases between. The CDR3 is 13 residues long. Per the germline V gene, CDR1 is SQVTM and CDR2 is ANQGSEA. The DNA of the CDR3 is TGCAGCGTGACCGAACTAGCCCGGGAGACCCAGTACTTC. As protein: CSVTELARETQYF.

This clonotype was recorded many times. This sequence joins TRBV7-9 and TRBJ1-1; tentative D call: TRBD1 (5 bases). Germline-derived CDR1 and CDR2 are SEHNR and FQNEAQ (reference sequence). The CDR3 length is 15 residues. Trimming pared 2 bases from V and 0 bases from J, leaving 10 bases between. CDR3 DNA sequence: TGTGCCAGCAGCTTAATCGGCAGGGTGAACACTGAAGCTTTCTTT. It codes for CASSLIGRVNTEAFF.

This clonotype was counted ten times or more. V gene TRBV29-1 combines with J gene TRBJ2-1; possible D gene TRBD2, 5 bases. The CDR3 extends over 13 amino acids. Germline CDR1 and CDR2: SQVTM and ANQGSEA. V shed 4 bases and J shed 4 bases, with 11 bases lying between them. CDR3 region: CSVAGGTYNEQFF. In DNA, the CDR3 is TGCAGCGTTGCCGGAGGAACATACAATGAGCAGTTCTTC.

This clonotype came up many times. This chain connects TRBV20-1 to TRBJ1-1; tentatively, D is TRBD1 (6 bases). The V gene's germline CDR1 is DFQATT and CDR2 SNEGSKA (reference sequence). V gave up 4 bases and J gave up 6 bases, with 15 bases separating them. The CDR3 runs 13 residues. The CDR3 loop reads CSANKGVEAEAFF. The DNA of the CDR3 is TGCAGTGCTAACAAGGGGGTGGAGGCTGAAGCTTTCTTT.

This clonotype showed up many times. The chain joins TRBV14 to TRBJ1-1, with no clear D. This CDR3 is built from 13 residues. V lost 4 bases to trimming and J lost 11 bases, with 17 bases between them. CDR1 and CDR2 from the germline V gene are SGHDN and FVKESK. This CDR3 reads CASSPLRARGAFF. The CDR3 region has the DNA TGTGCCAGCAGCCCTCTACGCGCCAGAGGGGCTTTCTTT.

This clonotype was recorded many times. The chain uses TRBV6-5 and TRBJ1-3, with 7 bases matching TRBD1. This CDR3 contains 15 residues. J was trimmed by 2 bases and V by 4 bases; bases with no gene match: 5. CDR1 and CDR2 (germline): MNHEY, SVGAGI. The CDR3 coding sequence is TGTGCCAGCAGTTCCCGAAGGGGGCCTGGAAACACCATATATTTT. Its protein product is CASSSRRGPGNTIYF.

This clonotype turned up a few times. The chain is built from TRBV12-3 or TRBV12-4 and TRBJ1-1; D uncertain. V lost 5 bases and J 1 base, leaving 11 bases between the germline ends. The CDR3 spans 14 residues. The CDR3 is CASSPPSPNTEAFF. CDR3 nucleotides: TGTGCCAGCAGTCCCCCTAGCCCGAACACTGAAGCTTTCTTT.

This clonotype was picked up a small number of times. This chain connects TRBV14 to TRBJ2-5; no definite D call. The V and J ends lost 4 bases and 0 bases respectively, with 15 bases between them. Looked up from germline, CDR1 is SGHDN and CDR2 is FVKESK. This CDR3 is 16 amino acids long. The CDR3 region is CASSPLGTSYQETQYF. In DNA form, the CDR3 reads TGTGCCAGCAGCCCTCTCGGTACCTCGTACCAAGAGACCCAGTACTTC. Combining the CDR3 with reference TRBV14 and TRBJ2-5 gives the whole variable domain EAGVTQFPSHSVIEKGQTVTLRCDPISGHDNLYWYRRVMGKEIKFLLHFVKESKQDESGMPNNRFLAERTGGTYSTLKVQPAELEDSGVYFCASSPLGTSYQETQYFGPGTRLLVL.

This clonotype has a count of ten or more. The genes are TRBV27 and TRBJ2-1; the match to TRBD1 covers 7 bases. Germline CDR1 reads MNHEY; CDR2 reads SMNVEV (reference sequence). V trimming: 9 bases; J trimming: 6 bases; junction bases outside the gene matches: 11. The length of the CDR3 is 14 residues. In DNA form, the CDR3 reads TGTGCCAGTAGACCCCGGGACAGAGGCAATGAGCAGTTCTTC. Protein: CASRPRDRGNEQFF.

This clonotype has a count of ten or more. The CDR3 reads CASRLLSTDTQYF. For the CDR3, the DNA is TGTGCCAGCAGGCTCCTGAGCACAGATACGCAGTATTTT. The V and J genes are TRBV27 and TRBJ2-3; D call uncertain. Germline V lookup: CDR1 MNHEY, CDR2 SMNVEV (reference sequence). The CDR3 is 13 residues long. Trimming stripped 6 bases from V and 0 bases from J, with 7 bases between.